The T cell receptor (beta chain) described here comes from a study of T cell changes during pregnancy in multiple sclerosis (dated by TCRdb to the late 2010s). Describing the broader study: The study examined how the T cell repertoire changed over the course of pregnancy in women with multiple sclerosis.

Libraries were made using the immunoSEQ multiplex PCR assay. TCRdb holds this immuneACCESS table with in-frame rearrangements only. Some clones are missing; in checked studies, unresolved V genes explain under half, and the rest has no known cause. In this sample the table shows over 60,000 clones, 89% of which occur a single time. 2.5% to 3% of the sample comes from the top ten. The germline V gene encodes CDR1 MNHNS and CDR2 SASEGT. The CDR3 holds 16 amino acids from the cysteine to the phenylalanine. Only CDR3 DNA remains: 48 bases, in frame from the first base. A distance of 19 bases separates the germline ends of V and J, which lose 4 bases and 4 bases respectively. For this clone: Its antigen is unknown. Base qualities are not provided; no much larger clone lies one nucleotide away.

The receptor comes from a female donor with multiple sclerosis, enrolled in a pregnancy study. This sequence uses TRBV6-1 and TRBJ1-2; too little of a D gene remains to name it. Sequences were derived from peripheral blood, sampled in the first trimester of pregnancy. Here the CDR3 is given as CASSGASAGLLYGYTF. The base sequence is TGTGCCAGCAGTGGGGCCTCGGCAGGCCTGCTCTATGGCTACACCTTC.